This TCR beta chain was found in a study of T-cell reconstitution after alpha-beta-depleted transplantation in children listed by TCRdb under 2016. The study in broad terms: Using TCR repertoire profiling, the study quantitatively followed how T-cell immune reconstitution unfolded in children after TCRalphabeta/CD19-depleted allogeneic hematopoietic cell transplantation. Overall results and qualifications from the work: The apparently early alphabetaT-cell count recovery about two months after transplant was reportedly dependent on only several hundred rapidly expanded clones derived from non-depleted graft cells. The frequencies of hyperexpanded clones fell over the following months, and after one year, T-cell counts and TCRbeta diversity were mostly attributed to newly produced T cells. The high TCRbeta diversity at day 60 in some patients was ascribed to recipient T cells and intrathymic progenitors that had survived conditioning.

The sample's treatment or condition label, in plain terms: allogeneic hematopoietic cell transplantation with graft depleted of TCRalphabeta T cells and CD19 B cells. The transplant recipients were children given TCRalphabeta/CD19-depleted allogeneic hematopoietic cell grafts. Points on this clonotype: The target of this receptor is not known. No per-base quality is available; no much larger clone lies one base away.

Cut back by 5 bases and 8 bases, the V and J ends lie 19 bases apart. Based on the germline V gene, the CDR1 and CDR2 sequences are MDHEN and SYDVKM. The CDR3 has 15 amino acids, counting the end cysteine and phenylalanine. The only DNA kept is the CDR3, 45 bases in frame from the first base. The protocol used for the library was PCR. Sequenced using an Illumina HiSeq 2500. Molecular barcoding was employed in the preparation of TCR libraries, with unique molecular identifiers being used to normalize TCRbeta repertoire quantification. TCRdb reprocessed the public reads (quality trimming at Q25 with fastp, clone calling with MiXCR) and kept in-frame beta chains. Entries that share a CDR3 protein sequence are merged under the most common genes and DNA. The sample table records just over 950,000 distinct CDR3 sequences; around 30% of these occur just once. Over 25% of the sample lies in the top ten.

The receptor was isolated from a boy in the first two years of life who had a stem cell transplant for SCID, so the T cells may come from the graft donor. In this chain, TRBV28 is recombined with TRBJ2-1, with no reliable assignment of the D segment. Specimen: PBMCs, mostly from graft donor cells, collected 360 days after TCRalphabeta/CD19-depleted stem cell transplant. The DNA sequence reads TGTGCCAGCAGTACCCCCGGGCTTAAGTTGGATGAGCAGTTCTTC. This sequence encodes CASSTPGLKLDEQFF.